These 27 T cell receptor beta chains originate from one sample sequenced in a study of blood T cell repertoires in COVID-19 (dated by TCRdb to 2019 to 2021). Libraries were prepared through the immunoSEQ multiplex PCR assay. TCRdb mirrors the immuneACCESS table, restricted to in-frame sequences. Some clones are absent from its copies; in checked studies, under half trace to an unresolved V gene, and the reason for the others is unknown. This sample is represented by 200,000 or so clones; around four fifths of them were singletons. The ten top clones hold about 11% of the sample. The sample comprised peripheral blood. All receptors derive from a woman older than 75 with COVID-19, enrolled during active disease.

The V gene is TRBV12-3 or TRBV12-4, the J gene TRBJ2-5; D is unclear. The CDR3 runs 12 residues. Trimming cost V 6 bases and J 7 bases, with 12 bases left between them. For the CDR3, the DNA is TGTGCCAGCAGCCCAGACTCACGGACCCAGTACTTC. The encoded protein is CASSPDSRTQYF.

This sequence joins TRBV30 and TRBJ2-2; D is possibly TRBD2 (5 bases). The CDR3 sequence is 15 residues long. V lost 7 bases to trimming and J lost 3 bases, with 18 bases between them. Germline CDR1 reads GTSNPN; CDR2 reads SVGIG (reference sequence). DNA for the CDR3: TGTGCCTTTGCAATTGAGACGAGGGACACCGGGGAGCTGTTTTTT. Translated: CAFAIETRDTGELFF.

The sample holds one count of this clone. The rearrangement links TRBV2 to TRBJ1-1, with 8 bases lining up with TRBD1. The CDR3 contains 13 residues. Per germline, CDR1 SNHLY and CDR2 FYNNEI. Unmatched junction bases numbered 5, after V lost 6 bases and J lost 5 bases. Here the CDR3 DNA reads TGTGCCAGCAGAGCAGGGGGCGGAACTGAAGCTTTCTTT. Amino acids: CASRAGGGTEAFF.

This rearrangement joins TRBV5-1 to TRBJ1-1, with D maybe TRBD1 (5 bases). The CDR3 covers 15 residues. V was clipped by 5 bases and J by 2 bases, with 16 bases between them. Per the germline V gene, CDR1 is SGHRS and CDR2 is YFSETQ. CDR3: CASSPGGYGNTEAFF. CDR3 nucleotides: TGCGCCAGCAGTCCCGGGGGGTATGGTAACACTGAAGCTTTCTTT.

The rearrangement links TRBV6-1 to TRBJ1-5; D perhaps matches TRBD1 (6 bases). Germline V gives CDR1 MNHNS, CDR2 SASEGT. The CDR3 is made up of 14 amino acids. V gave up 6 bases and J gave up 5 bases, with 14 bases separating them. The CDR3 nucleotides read TGTGCCAGCAGCTTACAGGGTGGGGATCAGCCCCAGCATTTT. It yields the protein CASSLQGGDQPQHF.

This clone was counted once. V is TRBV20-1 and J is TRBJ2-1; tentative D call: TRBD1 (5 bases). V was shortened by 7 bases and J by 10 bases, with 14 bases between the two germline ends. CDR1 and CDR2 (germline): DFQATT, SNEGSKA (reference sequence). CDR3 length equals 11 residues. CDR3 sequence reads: CSVPQGWEQFF. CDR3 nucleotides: TGCAGTGTCCCTCAGGGTTGGGAGCAGTTCTTC.

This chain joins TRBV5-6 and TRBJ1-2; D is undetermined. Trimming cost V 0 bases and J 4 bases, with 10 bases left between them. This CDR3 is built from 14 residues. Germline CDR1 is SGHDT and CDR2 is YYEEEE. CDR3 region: CASSLDRGLYGYTF. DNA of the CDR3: TGTGCCAGCAGCTTGGATCGGGGTCTCTATGGCTACACCTTC.

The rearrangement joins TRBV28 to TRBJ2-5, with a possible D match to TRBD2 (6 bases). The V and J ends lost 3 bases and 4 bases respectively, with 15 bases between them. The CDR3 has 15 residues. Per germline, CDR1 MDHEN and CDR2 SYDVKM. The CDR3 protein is CASSLAVGGRETQYF. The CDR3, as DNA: TGTGCCAGCAGTTTGGCCGTCGGGGGTAGAGAGACCCAGTACTTC. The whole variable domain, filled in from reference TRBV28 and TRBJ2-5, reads DVKVTQSSRYLVKRTGEKVFLECVQDMDHENMFWYRQDPGLGLRLIYFSYDVKMKEKGDIPEGYSVSREKKERFSLILESASTNQTSMYLCASSLAVGGRETQYFGPGTRLLVL.

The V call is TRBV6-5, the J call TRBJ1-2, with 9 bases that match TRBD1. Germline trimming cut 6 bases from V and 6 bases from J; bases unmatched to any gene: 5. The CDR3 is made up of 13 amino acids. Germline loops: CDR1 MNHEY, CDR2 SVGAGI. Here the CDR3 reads CASRSGTGNGYTF. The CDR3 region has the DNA TGTGCCAGCAGGTCCGGGACAGGGAATGGCTACACCTTC.

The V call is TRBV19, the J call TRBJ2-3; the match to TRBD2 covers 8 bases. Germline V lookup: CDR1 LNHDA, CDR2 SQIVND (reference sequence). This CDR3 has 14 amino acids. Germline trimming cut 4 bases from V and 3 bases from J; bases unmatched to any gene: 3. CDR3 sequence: CASSTGGFTDTQYF. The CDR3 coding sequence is TGTGCCAGTAGTACGGGGGGGTTTACAGATACGCAGTATTTT.

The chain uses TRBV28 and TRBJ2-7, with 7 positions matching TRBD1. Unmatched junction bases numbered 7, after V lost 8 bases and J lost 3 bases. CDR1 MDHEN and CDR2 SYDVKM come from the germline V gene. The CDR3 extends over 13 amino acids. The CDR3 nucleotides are TGTGCCAGCGCCAGACAGGGTCTCTACGAGCAGTACTTC. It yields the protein CASARQGLYEQYF.

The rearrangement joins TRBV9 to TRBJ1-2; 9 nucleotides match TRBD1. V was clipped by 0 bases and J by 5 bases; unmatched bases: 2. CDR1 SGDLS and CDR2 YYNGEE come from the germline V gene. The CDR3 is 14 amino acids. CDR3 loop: CASSVETGGYGYTF. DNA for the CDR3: TGTGCCAGCAGCGTAGAGACAGGGGGTTATGGCTACACCTTC.

Written as DNA, the CDR3 is TGTGCCAGCTCACCCGGGACAGTCGCCGCCCTTGAGCAGTACTTC. Its translation is CASSPGTVAALEQYF. The chain joins TRBV18 to TRBJ2-7; 7 nucleotides line up with TRBD1. The V segment lost 3 bases and the J segment 7 bases; nucleotides outside the gene matches: 12. The CDR3 totals 15 residues. Germline CDR1 reads KGHSH; CDR2 reads LQKENI.

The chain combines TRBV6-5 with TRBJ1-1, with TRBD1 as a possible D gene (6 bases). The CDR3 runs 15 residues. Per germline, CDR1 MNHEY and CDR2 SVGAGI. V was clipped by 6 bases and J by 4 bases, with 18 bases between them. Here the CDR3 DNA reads TGTGCCAGCAGACCTCCCAGGGGCTCGGGCACTGAAGCTTTCTTT. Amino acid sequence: CASRPPRGSGTEAFF.

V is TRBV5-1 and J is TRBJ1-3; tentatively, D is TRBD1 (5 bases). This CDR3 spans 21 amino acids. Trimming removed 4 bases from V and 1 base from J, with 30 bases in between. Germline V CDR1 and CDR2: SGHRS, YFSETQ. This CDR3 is CASSADRWDSGTLGSGNTIYF. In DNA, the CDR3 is TGCGCCAGCAGCGCTGACCGATGGGACTCTGGAACCCTGGGGTCTGGAAACACCATATATTTT.

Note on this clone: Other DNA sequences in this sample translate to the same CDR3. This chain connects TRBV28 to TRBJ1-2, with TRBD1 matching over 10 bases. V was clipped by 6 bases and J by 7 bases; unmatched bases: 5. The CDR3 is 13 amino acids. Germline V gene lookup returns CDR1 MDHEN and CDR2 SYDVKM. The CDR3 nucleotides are TGTGCCAGCAGCCTGACAGGGGGCGGTGGCTACACCTTC. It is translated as CASSLTGGGGYTF.

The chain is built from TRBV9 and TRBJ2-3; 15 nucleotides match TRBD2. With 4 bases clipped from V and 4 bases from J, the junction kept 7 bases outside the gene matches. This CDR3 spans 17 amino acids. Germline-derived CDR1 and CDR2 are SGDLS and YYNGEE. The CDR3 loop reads CASSLGLAGGVADTQYF. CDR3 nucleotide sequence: TGTGCCAGCAGCCTGGGACTAGCGGGGGGTGTTGCAGATACGCAGTATTTT.

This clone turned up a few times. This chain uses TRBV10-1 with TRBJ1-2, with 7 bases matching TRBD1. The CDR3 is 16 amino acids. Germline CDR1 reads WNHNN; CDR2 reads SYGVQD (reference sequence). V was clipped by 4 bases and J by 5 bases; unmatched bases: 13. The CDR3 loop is CASSGGTAARLYGYTF. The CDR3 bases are TGCGCCAGCAGTGGTGGGACAGCTGCAAGGCTTTATGGCTACACCTTC.

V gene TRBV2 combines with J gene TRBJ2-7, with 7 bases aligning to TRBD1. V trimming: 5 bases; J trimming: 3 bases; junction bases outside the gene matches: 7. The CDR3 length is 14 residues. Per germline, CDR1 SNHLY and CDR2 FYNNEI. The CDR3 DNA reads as TGTGCCAGCAGTTTTTCCGGGACAGACTACGAGCAGTACTTC. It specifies CASSFSGTDYEQYF.

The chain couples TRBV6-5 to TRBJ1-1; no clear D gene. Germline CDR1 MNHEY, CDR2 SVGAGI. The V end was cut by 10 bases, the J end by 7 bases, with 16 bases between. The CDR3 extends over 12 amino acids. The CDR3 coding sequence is TGTGCCACTGTCTTAGCGGCAGGTGAAGCTTTCTTT. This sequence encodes CATVLAAGEAFF.

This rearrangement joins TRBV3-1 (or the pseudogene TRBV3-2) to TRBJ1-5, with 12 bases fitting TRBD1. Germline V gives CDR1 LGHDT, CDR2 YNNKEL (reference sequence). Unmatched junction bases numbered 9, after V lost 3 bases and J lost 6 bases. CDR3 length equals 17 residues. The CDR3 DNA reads TGTGCCAGCAGCCAGACGGCCGGGACAGGGGGCTTTCAGCCCCAGCATTTT. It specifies CASSQTAGTGGFQPQHF.

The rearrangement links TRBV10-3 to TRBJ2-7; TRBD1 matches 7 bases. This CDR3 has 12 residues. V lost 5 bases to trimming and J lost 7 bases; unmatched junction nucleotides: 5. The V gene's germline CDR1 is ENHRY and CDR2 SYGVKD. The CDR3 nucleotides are TGTGCCATCAGTCGACAGGGCGGGGAGCAGTACGTC. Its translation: CAISRQGGEQYV.

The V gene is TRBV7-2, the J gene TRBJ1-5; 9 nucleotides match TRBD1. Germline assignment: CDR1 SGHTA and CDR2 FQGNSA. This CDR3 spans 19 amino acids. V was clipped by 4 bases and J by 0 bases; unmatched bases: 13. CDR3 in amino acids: CASSSPGTGNPYSNQPQHF. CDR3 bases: TGTGCCAGCAGCTCCCCCGGGACAGGGAATCCTTATAGCAATCAGCCCCAGCATTTT.

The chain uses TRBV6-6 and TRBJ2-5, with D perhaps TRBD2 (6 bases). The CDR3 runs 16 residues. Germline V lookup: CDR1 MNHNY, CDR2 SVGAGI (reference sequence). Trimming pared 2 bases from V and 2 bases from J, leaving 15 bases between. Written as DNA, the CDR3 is TGTGCCAGCAGTTACCACGGAGGGAGAGGGCAAGAGACCCAGTACTTC. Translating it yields CASSYHGGRGQETQYF.

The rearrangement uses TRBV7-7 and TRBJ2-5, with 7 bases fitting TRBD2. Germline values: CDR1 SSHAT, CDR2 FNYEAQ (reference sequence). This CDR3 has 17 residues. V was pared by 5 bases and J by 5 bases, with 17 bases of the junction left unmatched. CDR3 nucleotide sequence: TGTGCCAGCAGCCTATCTGGCGGGGGTACCGTCGGGGAGACCCAGTACTTC. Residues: CASSLSGGGTVGETQYF.

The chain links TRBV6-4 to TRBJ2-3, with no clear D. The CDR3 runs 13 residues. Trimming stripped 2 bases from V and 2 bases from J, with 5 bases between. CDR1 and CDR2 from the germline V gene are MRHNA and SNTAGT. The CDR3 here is CASSDQDTDTQYF. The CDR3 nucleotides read TGTGCCAGCAGTGACCAGGACACAGATACGCAGTATTTT.

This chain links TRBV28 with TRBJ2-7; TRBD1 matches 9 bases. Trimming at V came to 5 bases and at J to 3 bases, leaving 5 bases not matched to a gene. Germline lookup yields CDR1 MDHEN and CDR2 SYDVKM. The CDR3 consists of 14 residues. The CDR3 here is CASSQLDRGYEQYF. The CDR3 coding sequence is TGTGCCAGCAGTCAATTGGACAGGGGCTACGAGCAGTACTTC.